This T cell receptor (beta chain) stems from a study of beta chain features in type 1 diabetes. Since all of the isolated RNA was reverse transcribed, expressed TCRB transcripts were what got sequenced. Clones were sequenced by immunoSEQ multiplex PCR, and TCRdb holds only the in-frame ones, with some missing. The repertoire holds 970,000 or so clones, with 17% as singletons. This CDR3 comprises 13 residues. V lost 3 bases, J lost 4 bases, and 9 bases lay in between. CDR1 and CDR2 from the germline V gene are SEHNR and FQNEAQ (reference sequence). The chain is built from TRBV7-9 and TRBJ2-5; D remains unclear. Sequenced input: naive CD4+ T cells from blood. The sequence came from a young woman in good health. CDR3 sequence: CASSLGLGETQYF. In DNA, the CDR3 is TGTGCCAGCAGCTTGGGTCTGGGAGAGACCCAGTACTTC.